The 15 T cell receptor beta chains given below trace back to one sample, sequenced in a study of regulatory T cells in long-lasting Graves disease. In building TCR beta libraries, iRepertoire HTBI primers were used together with Arm-PCR of CDR3 regions. TCRdb reprocessed the multiplex PCR reads via MiXCR and lists one record per CDR3 protein. The table shows 350,000 to 450,000 distinct CDR3 sequences, with more than 12% occurring only once. The time point here: newly diagnosed GD, antithyroid drugs for less than 3 months. Making the TCR library involved RNA that had been extracted from PBMCs. This same sample was also taken into another study, of T cells in Graves' hyperthyroidism and ophthalmopathy.

The sequences come from peripheral blood mononuclear cells (PBMCs), collected at new diagnosis, from a patient treated with antithyroid drugs. The receptor set was obtained from a woman aged 30 to 39 with Graves disease.

This clonotype was picked up many times. This rearrangement joins TRBV7-8 to TRBJ1-1; D possibly corresponds to TRBD1 (5 bases). Germline CDR1 is SGHVS and CDR2 is FQNEAQ. The germline V and J ends were trimmed by 1 base and 1 base, with 10 bases remaining between them. The CDR3 totals 15 residues. The CDR3 sequence is CASSLVDSPNTEAFF. CDR3 sequence (DNA): TGTGCCAGCAGCTTAGTCGACAGCCCGAACACTGAAGCTTTCTTT. Using reference TRBV7-8 and TRBJ1-1 for the parts outside the CDR3, the full variable domain is GAGVSQSPRYKVAKRGQDVALRCDPISGHVSLFWYQQALGQGPEFLTYFQNEAQLDKSGLPSDRFFAERPEGSVSTLKIQRTQQEDSAVYLCASSLVDSPNTEAFFGQGTRLTVV.

This clonotype was detected many times. The chain carries TRBV4-1 and TRBJ2-7; TRBD1 matches at 10 bases. The CDR3 covers 16 residues. Germline V gene lookup returns CDR1 MGHRA and CDR2 YSYEKL. J gave up 4 bases and V 3 bases, and 9 bases lay outside the gene matches. The CDR3 DNA sequence: TGCGCCAGCAGCCAGATTCCTACGGGACAGGGGTACGAGCAGTACTTC. Translated: CASSQIPTGQGYEQYF.

This clonotype was found a few times. The germline gene is not matched at one end of the junction; a read error may be the cause. The gene calls are TRBV6-2 or TRBV6-3 and TRBJ1-1, with a weak D call TRBD1 (5 bases). The CDR3 is made up of 15 amino acids. CDR1 and CDR2 from the germline V gene are MNHEY and SVGEGT. In nucleotides, the CDR3 is TGTGCCAGCAGTTCCCACGGGGGAAGGGCGGGCCTAGCTATCTTT. It specifies CASSSHGGRAGLAIF.

This clonotype was seen repeatedly, ten times or more. This chain uses TRBV2 with TRBJ1-1; D is unresolved. Germline V gene sequence: CDR1 SNHLY, CDR2 FYNNEI. This CDR3 spans 14 amino acids. Trimming left V 6 bases short and J 0 bases short, with 11 bases between. The CDR3 coding sequence is TGTGCCAGCAGGGGAGACCCCTTGAACACTGAAGCTTTCTTT. Translated: CASRGDPLNTEAFF.

This clonotype was counted ten times or more. The CDR3 DNA reads as TGTGCCAGCAGCCAAGAACCTAGCGGAACCTACAATGAGCAGTTCTTC. It is translated as CASSQEPSGTYNEQFF. V and J are TRBV3-1 and TRBJ2-1; the match to TRBD2 covers 7 bases. With 0 bases clipped from V and 2 bases from J, the junction kept 4 bases outside the gene matches. Per germline, CDR1 LGHDT and CDR2 YNNKEL (reference sequence). CDR3 length equals 16 residues.

The chain has TRBV11-2 and TRBJ2-3; 11 bases line up with TRBD2. Germline V gene data show CDR1 as SGHAT and CDR2 as FQNNGV. The CDR3 sequence is 16 residues long. V trimming: 4 bases; J trimming: 7 bases; junction bases outside the gene matches: 10. The CDR3, as DNA: TGTGCCAGCAGCTCCCCCACTAGCGGGAGCAAGTATACGCAGTATTTT. It codes for CASSSPTSGSKYTQYF.

This clonotype showed up just a few times. The J gene is TRBJ1-5, the V gene TRBV27, with D hard to call. Germline V gene lookup returns CDR1 MNHEY and CDR2 SMNVEV (reference sequence). V was clipped by 5 bases and J by 3 bases, with 8 bases between them. The CDR3 extends over 13 amino acids. The CDR3 loop reads CASSNTNNQPQHF. The CDR3 DNA follows: TGTGCCAGCAGTAACACAAACAATCAGCCCCAGCATTTT.

The genes are TRBV6-2 or TRBV6-3 and TRBJ1-6; D is unclear. The CDR3 is 13 residues long. In germline, CDR1 is MNHEY, CDR2 SVGEGT. The V end was cut by 2 bases, the J end by 8 bases, with 7 bases between. DNA of the CDR3: TGTGCCAGCAGTTACAACAGCTATTCACCCCTCCACTTT. Protein product: CASSYNSYSPLHF.

This clonotype was detected many times. This rearrangement joins TRBV7-9 to TRBJ2-6; perhaps TRBD1 as D (5 bases). V was shortened by 1 base and J by 0 bases, with 19 bases between the two germline ends. The germline CDR1 and CDR2 sequences are SEHNR and FQNEAQ (reference sequence). This CDR3 spans 20 amino acids. CDR3 DNA sequence: TGTGCCAGCAGCTTAGGGAGTCAGGGCAGCCACTTCTCTGGGGCCAACGTCCTGACTTTC. Its translation: CASSLGSQGSHFSGANVLTF.

This clonotype was recorded at least ten times. J is TRBJ2-1 and V is TRBV18, with D uncertain. CDR1 is KGHSH, CDR2 LQKENI, per germline. This CDR3 has 16 residues. Between the trimmed V and J ends, which lost 3 bases and 6 bases, there was a span of 18 bases. This chain's CDR3 is CASSPRDQLRGNEQFF. The CDR3 DNA sequence: TGTGCCAGCTCACCCAGAGACCAACTCCGTGGCAATGAGCAGTTCTTC. The full variable domain, its missing parts supplied by reference TRBV18 and TRBJ2-1, is NAGVMQNPRHLVRRRGQEARLRCSPMKGHSHVYWYRQLPEEGLKFMVYLQKENIIDESGMPKERFSAEFPKEGPSILRIQQVVRGDSAAYFCASSPRDQLRGNEQFFGPGTRLTVL.

This clonotype has a count of ten or more. This chain joins TRBV25-1 and TRBJ2-1; 8 bases fit TRBD2. Germline V gives CDR1 MGHDK, CDR2 SYGVNS. The length of the CDR3 is 18 residues. V lost 3 bases and J lost 4; bases outside the gene matches: 14. CDR3 nucleotide sequence: TGTGCCAGCAGTGATTCTGGGGTAGCGGGAACTTGGTACAATGAGCAGTTCTTC. Amino acid sequence: CASSDSGVAGTWYNEQFF.

This clonotype was seen more than once but under ten times. The genes are TRBV7-3 and TRBJ2-2; D uncertain. The CDR3 sequence is 16 residues long. V lost 2 bases, J lost 3 bases, and 13 bases lay in between. Germline V gives CDR1 SGHTA, CDR2 FQGTGA. CDR3 sequence: CASSLLLVKDTGELFF. CDR3 in DNA: TGTGCCAGCAGCTTACTCCTAGTGAAAGACACCGGGGAGCTGTTTTTT.

The chain links TRBV12-3 or TRBV12-4 to TRBJ2-1, with 8 bases fitting TRBD1. After removal of 0 bases from V and 9 bases from J, the junction contained 7 bases not matched to a gene. CDR3 length: 15 residues. Here the CDR3 DNA reads TGTGCCAGCAGTTTAGCGGGACAGGTATCAGGTGAGCAGTTCTTC. This codes for CASSLAGQVSGEQFF.

This clonotype was recorded many times. This chain joins TRBV20-1 and TRBJ2-1; 9 bases are a match to TRBD2. V lost 5 bases to trimming and J lost 3 bases; unmatched junction nucleotides: 8. CDR3 length: 15 amino acids. CDR1 is DFQATT, CDR2 SNEGSKA, per germline (reference sequence). CDR3 nucleotides: TGCAGTGCTGGAGCGACTAGCGGAGACTACAATGAGCAGTTCTTC. Translating it yields CSAGATSGDYNEQFF.

Only a few counts were recorded for this clonotype. The gene calls are TRBV10-1 and TRBJ2-1; maybe TRBD2 (6 bases). CDR3 size: 15 residues. Trimming stripped 0 bases from V and 5 bases from J, with 11 bases between. CDR1 WNHNN and CDR2 SYGVQD come from the germline V gene (reference sequence). CDR3 DNA sequence: TGCGCCAGCAGTGAGTCGCTACGGGAGCACAATGAGCAGTTCTTC. Translated, it gives CASSESLREHNEQFF.